The 18 T cell receptor beta chains presented below share a single source sample, sequenced in a study of blood T cell repertoires in COVID-19. Repertoires were generated with immunoSEQ multiplex PCR, while TCRdb's copy carries only in-frame clones and drops some. The sample consists of around 260,000 clones, around 80% of them appearing once. Material for sequencing was peripheral blood. The receptors originated from a man aged 60 to 75 with acute or convalescent COVID-19.

The J gene is TRBJ2-5, the V gene TRBV9, with TRBD1 as a possible D gene (6 bases). CDR3 length: 13 residues. Trimming removed 3 bases from V and 7 bases from J, with 13 bases in between. Germline lookup yields CDR1 SGDLS and CDR2 YYNGEE. CDR3 DNA sequence: TGTGCCAGCAGCGAAACAGGGATTGGGACCCAGTACTTC. This encodes CASSETGIGTQYF.

The CDR3 sequence is CASSGDTTYEQYF. In nucleotides, the CDR3 is TGTGCCAGCAGCGGGGACACAACCTACGAGCAGTACTTC. The rearrangement joins TRBV12-3 or TRBV12-4 to TRBJ2-7; D might be TRBD1 (6 bases). With 6 bases removed from V and 2 bases from J, the gap between germline ends came to 11 bases. This CDR3 is built from 13 residues.

The gene calls are TRBV27 and TRBJ2-2; 16 bases agree with TRBD2. V gave up 5 bases and J gave up 1 base; unmatched junction bases: 7. The CDR3 extends over 19 amino acids. In germline, CDR1 is MNHEY, CDR2 SMNVEV (reference sequence). The CDR3 DNA sequence: TGTGCCAGCAGTAGGACCGGGACTAGCGGGAGGGTGAACACCGGGGAGCTGTTTTTT. The encoded protein is CASSRTGTSGRVNTGELFF.

The rearrangement uses TRBV2 and TRBJ2-1, with D possibly TRBD2 on 7 matching bases. V lost 7 bases, J lost 13 bases, and 17 bases lay in between. This CDR3 spans 12 amino acids. Germline V gives CDR1 SNHLY, CDR2 FYNNEI. DNA for the CDR3: TGTGCCAGCAATCTACAGTGGGGGGGCCAGTTCTTC. Its translation: CASNLQWGGQFF.

V is TRBV19 and J is TRBJ2-2; 7 bases match TRBD2. This CDR3 is 16 amino acids long. Germline CDR1 is LNHDA and CDR2 is SQIVND (reference sequence). Trimming removed 4 bases from V and 0 bases from J; junction bases left unmatched: 5. The CDR3 DNA reads as TGTGCCAGTAGTAACGGGAGGATAGCGAACACCGGGGAGCTGTTTTTT. Its protein product is CASSNGRIANTGELFF.

Note on this clone: Compared with germline, one end of the junction differs, possibly owing to a read error. This sequence joins TRBV7-7 and TRBJ2-2; TRBD1 or TRBD2 may be the D gene (6 bases each). Per the germline V gene, CDR1 is SSHAT and CDR2 is FNYEAQ (reference sequence). This CDR3 contains 15 residues. CDR3 amino acids: CASSLGGGNTGELFF. The DNA for the CDR3 is TGTGCTAGCAGCTTAGGAGGGGGGAACACCGGGGAGCTGTTTTTT.

The chain joins TRBV19 to TRBJ1-6; TRBD1 matches at 7 bases. J lost 7 bases, V lost 7 bases, and 7 bases had no gene match. This CDR3 is built from 14 residues. Germline values: CDR1 LNHDA, CDR2 SQIVND (reference sequence). The CDR3 region has the DNA TGTGCCAGTAAGAGGGACAGCTTCAATTCACCCCTCCACTTT. Protein sequence: CASKRDSFNSPLHF.

V usage is TRBV11-2 and J usage is TRBJ2-5; maybe TRBD2 (6 bases). V was cut by 7 bases and J by 6 bases, with 12 bases left in between. Germline CDR1 reads SGHAT; CDR2 reads FQNNGV. This CDR3 comprises 12 residues. The DNA for the CDR3 is TGTGCCAGCATGGTACGGGGGAAGACCCAGTACTTC. It is translated as CASMVRGKTQYF.

The genes are TRBV12-3 or TRBV12-4 and TRBJ1-2; D gene uncertain. The CDR3 loop spans 11 amino acids. The germline V and J ends were trimmed by 6 bases and 5 bases, with 7 bases remaining between them. The CDR3 bases are TGTGCCAGCAGCGCCGGGTATGGCTACACCTTC. Protein: CASSAGYGYTF.

The rearrangement uses TRBV9 and TRBJ2-3, with a tentative D call TRBD1 (5 bases). The germline V and J ends were trimmed by 1 base and 2 bases, with 11 bases remaining between them. Germline V gene data show CDR1 as SGDLS and CDR2 as YYNGEE. The CDR3 has 15 residues. The CDR3 DNA is TGTGCCAGCAGCGTATCTGGGGCTGCCACAGATACGCAGTATTTT. Translation: CASSVSGAATDTQYF.

The chain employs TRBV6-5 and TRBJ1-1; 7 bases agree with TRBD1. The germline gives CDR1 MNHEY, CDR2 SVGAGI. This CDR3 has 14 residues. Losses at the gene ends were 6 bases for V and 4 bases for J; bases not matched to a gene: 8. The CDR3 region is CASRLGTAITEAFF. The CDR3 DNA sequence: TGTGCCAGCAGATTAGGGACAGCTATCACTGAAGCTTTCTTT.

The gene calls are TRBV29-1 and TRBJ2-7, with 10 bases matching TRBD2. Germline V lookup: CDR1 SQVTM, CDR2 ANQGSEA. The V segment lost 7 bases and the J segment 4 bases; nucleotides outside the gene matches: 10. The CDR3 covers 14 residues. The CDR3 spells CSARTSGVYYEQYF. The CDR3 bases are TGCAGCGCCAGGACTAGCGGAGTCTATTACGAGCAGTACTTC.

The gene calls are TRBV7-3 and TRBJ1-5; the match to TRBD1 covers 7 bases. The V gene end was trimmed by 3 bases and the J gene end by 1 base; junction bases not matched to a gene: 12. This CDR3 is 18 amino acids long. Germline CDR1 reads SGHTA; CDR2 reads FQGTGA. CDR3 amino acids: CASSFPLTGTESNQPQHF. The CDR3 DNA reads TGTGCCAGCAGCTTTCCCCTCACCGGGACAGAGAGCAATCAGCCCCAGCATTTT.

The chain carries TRBV12-3 or TRBV12-4 and TRBJ2-3; the D is unclear. The CDR3 is 11 residues long. V was clipped by 5 bases and J by 6 bases, with 6 bases between them. CDR3 nucleotides: TGTGCCAGCAGTCTTGAGGATACGCAGTATTTT. Translating gives CASSLEDTQYF.

The V and J genes are TRBV29-1 and TRBJ2-3; D possibly corresponds to TRBD2 (7 bases). The length of the CDR3 is 16 residues. Germline lookup yields CDR1 SQVTM and CDR2 ANQGSEA. With 5 bases removed from V and 3 bases from J, the gap between germline ends came to 21 bases. CDR3 DNA: TGCAGCGTTCCATTGGGTAGGGGGGGCAATACAGATACGCAGTATTTT. Protein product: CSVPLGRGGNTDTQYF.

This chain links TRBV18 with TRBJ2-7, with TRBD1 as a possible D gene (6 bases). The V end was cut by 3 bases, the J end by 5 bases, with 14 bases between. The CDR3 loop spans 14 amino acids. Germline loops: CDR1 KGHSH, CDR2 LQKENI. CDR3 bases: TGTGCCAGCTCACCGGAGACAGGACTCCACGAGCAGTACTTC. It yields the protein CASSPETGLHEQYF.

This chain connects TRBV5-1 to TRBJ2-5; 11 bases line up with TRBD1. CDR1 and CDR2 (germline): SGHRS, YFSETQ. J gave up 5 bases and V 4 bases, and 7 bases lay outside the gene matches. The CDR3 has 15 residues. This chain's CDR3 is CASSPGTGGRETQYF. CDR3 bases: TGCGCCAGCAGCCCCGGGACAGGGGGAAGGGAGACCCAGTACTTC. Full variable domain (missing parts from reference TRBV5-1 and TRBJ2-5): KAGVTQTPRYLIKTRGQQVTLSCSPISGHRSVSWYQQTPGQGLQFLFEYFSETQRNKGNFPGRFSGRQFSNSRSEMNVSTLELGDSALYLCASSPGTGGRETQYFGPGTRLLVL.

This clone has only a few counts. The V call is TRBV27, the J call TRBJ2-2, with 8 bases matching TRBD1. V lost 6 bases to trimming and J lost 1 base; unmatched junction nucleotides: 1. CDR3 size: 14 residues. The germline V gene has CDR1 MNHEY and CDR2 SMNVEV (reference sequence). CDR3 in amino acids: CASRDRGNTGELFF. The CDR3 DNA sequence: TGTGCCAGCAGAGACAGGGGGAACACCGGGGAGCTGTTTTTT.